This note documents a single TCR beta chain sequence. Its antigen has not been determined. Base qualities are not provided; no much larger clone lies one nucleotide away. These data originate in a study of blood T cells in healthy people across ages (dated by TCRdb to between 2015 and 2017). For context, the study as a whole: Template switching captured roughly one uniquely barcoded TCR beta cDNA molecule per two T cells in model experiments. Age-related changes in TCR beta repertoire diversity were measured in the study by deep sequencing normalized with unique cDNA molecular identifiers. The donors were split into four age groups: young (average approximately 16 years), middle-aged (nearly 40), aged (more than 55) and long-lived (roughly 86). To avoid experimental bias, donors of different ages were distributed randomly across sequencing lanes. Two additional independent replicas of 1 million unique cDNA reads from the same blood draw were analyzed for two donors (one aged 18 to 30 and one aged 80 or older).

Library preparation employed 5' RACE. The instrument was an Illumina HiSeq 2500. The second PCR ran for roughly 7 to 12 cycles and used a J-beta primer mix along with a sample-barcoded 5' primer. A unique molecular identifier was introduced onto each TCR beta cDNA molecule by a template-switch 5' adaptor carrying 12 random nucleotides. At least 2.5 million CDR3-containing paired-end reads were obtained from each sample. First-strand cDNA was synthesized from all RNA with the Mint cDNA synthesis kit, primed by a TRBC-specific oligonucleotide. After uracil-DNA glycosylase treatment, a first 18-cycle PCR used universal primers M1SS and BC2_uni_R on all cDNA. Regarding the original processing steps: For normalization, 1 million high-quality reads were randomly selected from each sample, with every read carrying a distinct molecular identifier. Instead of being binned into consensus sequences, reads with shared molecular identifiers were discarded. CDR3 identification, clonotype clustering and error correction used MiTCR with a Q25 quality threshold and the strictest error-elimination algorithm. A nonparametric unseen species model with Euler transformation was used to estimate lower-bound total TCR beta diversity. The public sequencing data were trimmed at Q25 with fastp and processed into clonotypes with MiXCR by TCRdb, which kept only in-frame beta chains. Each CDR3 protein gets just one entry, which takes the most common genes and DNA from the rows behind it. TCRdb's processing, not the authors', yielded these V and J calls. The sample records roughly 1,500,000 distinct CDR3 sequences, 40% to 50% of which are singletons. Approximately 7.9% of the sample is in the top ten clones.

The investigation overall reported the following: Estimates of total diversity based on one million sequenced T cells were regarded as lower bounds and as underestimates. Conclusive comparison of naive and antigen-experienced compartments was prevented by the profiling of bulk unsorted PBMCs. Because donor CMV infection status was unknown, age-related changes in expanded clonotypes were potentially confounded. As age increased, observed TCR beta diversity per million T cells dropped in a roughly linear way, and a significant reduction was already evident by age 40. Observed TCR beta diversity correlated strongly with the percentage of naive T cells measured by flow cytometry. Compared with the aged group, the long-lived group had more naive CD4+ T cells, fewer expanded clones and increased TCR diversity, suggesting age selection.

Reading the germline V gene (reference sequence) gives CDR1 LNHNV and CDR2 YYDKDF. Measured from the cysteine to the phenylalanine, the CDR3 is 17 residues long. The read is trimmed to its CDR3 DNA, 51 bases read in frame from base 1. V is cut back by 5 bases and J by 0 bases, with 9 bases in the junction unmatched. The donors were some 36 Caucasian individuals from Russia, aged about 6 to 100 years, who were systemically healthy. Each donor gave around 9.9 milliliters of peripheral blood, collected into EDTA-treated Vacutainer tubes. Ficoll-Paque density-gradient centrifugation was used to isolate PBMCs, with at least 7 million per sample. Total RNA, at least 5.5 micrograms per sample, was extracted from PBMCs with Trizol reagent. For every donor, flow cytometry on a PBMC aliquot measured the percentage of naive CD45RAhigh/CD27high T cells.

The sequenced sample consisted of blood. The clonotype comes from a woman under 30 in good health. The chain links TRBV15 with TRBJ1-5, and 8 bases in between align with TRBD1. The CDR3 reads CATSPDRDLYSNQPQHF. The nucleotide sequence is TGTGCCACCAGCCCGGACAGGGATTTGTATAGCAATCAGCCCCAGCATTTT. Supplemented by the reference TRBV15 and TRBJ1-5 proteins around the CDR3, the complete variable domain is DAMVIQNPRYQVTQFGKPVTLSCSQTLNHNVMYWYQQKSSQAPKLLFHYYDKDFNNEADTPDNFQSRRPNTSFCFLDIRSPGLGDTAMYLCATSPDRDLYSNQPQHFGDGTRLSIL.